The T cell receptor (beta chain) described here comes from a study of cytomegalovirus exposure and HLA in healthy donors. The PCR contained 60 Vbeta and 13 Jbeta primers. The assay was immunoSEQ multiplex PCR, and TCRdb's table has in-frame clones only and misses some. The table has approximately 84,000 clones, roughly 78% seen once. CDR1 and CDR2 (germline): SGHNT, YYREEE (reference sequence). CDR3 length equals 16 residues. Unmatched junction bases numbered 6, after V lost 1 base and J lost 4 bases. Study-wide findings and caveats: What a later analysis showed was that several of the most significant clusters appeared linked to common viral pathogens.

A word on this clone: Its antigen is as yet unknown.

The rearrangement joins TRBV5-4 to TRBJ2-5, with TRBD2 identical over 11 bases. The sample taken for sequencing was PBMCs. This sequence originates from a male donor in good health and CMV-seropositive. CDR3 DNA: TGTGCCAGCAGCTTGACTAGCGGGAGTGGGATAGAGACCCAGTACTTC. Amino acid sequence: CASSLTSGSGIETQYF.